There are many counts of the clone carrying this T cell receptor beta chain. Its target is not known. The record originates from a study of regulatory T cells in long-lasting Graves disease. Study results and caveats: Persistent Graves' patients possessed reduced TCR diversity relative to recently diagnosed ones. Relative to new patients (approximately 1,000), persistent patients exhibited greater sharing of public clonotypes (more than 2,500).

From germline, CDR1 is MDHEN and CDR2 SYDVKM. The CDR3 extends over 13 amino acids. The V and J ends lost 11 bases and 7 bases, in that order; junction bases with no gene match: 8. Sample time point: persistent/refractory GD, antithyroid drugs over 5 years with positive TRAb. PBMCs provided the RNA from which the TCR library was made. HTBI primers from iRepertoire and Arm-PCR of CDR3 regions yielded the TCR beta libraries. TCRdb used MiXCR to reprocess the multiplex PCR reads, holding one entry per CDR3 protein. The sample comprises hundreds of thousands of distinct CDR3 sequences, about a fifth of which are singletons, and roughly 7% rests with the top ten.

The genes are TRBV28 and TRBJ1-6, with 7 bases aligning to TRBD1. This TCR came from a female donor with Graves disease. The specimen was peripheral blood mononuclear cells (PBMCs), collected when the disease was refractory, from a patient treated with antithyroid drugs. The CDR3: CAVQGKTNSPLHF. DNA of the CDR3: TGTGCCGTACAGGGGAAGACAAATTCACCCCTCCACTTT. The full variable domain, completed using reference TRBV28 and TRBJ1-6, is DVKVTQSSRYLVKRTGEKVFLECVQDMDHENMFWYRQDPGLGLRLIYFSYDVKMKEKGDIPEGYSVSREKKERFSLILESASTNQTSMYLCAVQGKTNSPLHFGNGTRLTVT.